The clone carrying this T cell receptor beta chain showed up many times. The antigen is undetermined. The sample is drawn from a study of neurological immune-mediated disorders. Study conclusions and caveats: TCR-beta repertoires seemed private in all groups, with no expanded CDR3 amino acid sequences shared. The study found the most TCR clonal expansion in HTLV-1-associated myelopathy and the least in multiple sclerosis, below healthy controls.

TCRdb passed the 5' RACE reads through MiXCR, listing each CDR3 protein once. The data show about 82,000 distinct CDR3 sequences, around 2.6% seen once. Germline CDR1 is LNHNV and CDR2 is YYDKDF (reference sequence). The CDR3 consists of 14 residues. V shed 0 bases and J shed 6 bases, with 8 bases lying between them. The V call is TRBV15, the J call TRBJ2-2, with a weak D call TRBD2 (5 bases). Sequenced material: PBMCs. The sequence derives from a woman in her twenties or thirties with multiple sclerosis. This chain's CDR3 is CATSRDMGAGELFF. DNA for the CDR3: TGTGCCACCAGCAGAGATATGGGAGCCGGGGAGCTGTTTTTT.